This T cell receptor beta chain was sequenced for a study of cytomegalovirus exposure and HLA in healthy donors. Study-level background: There were fewer than 130 million unique TCR beta sequences, drawn from about 200 million T cells, in an earlier analysis. Whole-study findings and limits: Presence/absence results assume similar sequencing depth per donor, which may not hold.

This clone was counted a single time. Its antigen is as yet unknown. Healthy donors of bone marrow made up the group. At sampling all donors were nominally healthy, likely with unrecorded immune exposures. CDR3 length: 14 amino acids. The junction had 5 bases not matched to a gene; V was cut back by 1 base and J by 6 bases. Germline V gene data show CDR1 as SGHDN and CDR2 as FVKESK. The PCR ran on 60 Vbeta and 13 Jbeta primers. Clones were read by immunoSEQ multiplex PCR, and TCRdb kept only the in-frame ones, dropping some. Seen here are about 110,000 clones, about 76% observed once, and the top ten hold 2.2%.

The chain joins TRBV14 to TRBJ2-7; 8 nucleotides match TRBD2. The receptor comes from a woman aged 25 to 39 in good health and CMV-seronegative. Sample: PBMCs. The CDR3 spells CASSQGLAPFEQYF. The CDR3 DNA sequence: TGTGCCAGCAGCCAAGGACTAGCGCCTTTCGAGCAGTACTTC.